This T cell receptor beta chain was profiled in a study of blood T cell repertoires in COVID-19. Study-level background: Sites in the United States, Italy and Spain provided acute and convalescent COVID-19 samples. In each case, the material was cDNA or gDNA derived from T cells, B-cell-depleted T cells, or PBMCs.

The V gene lost 2 bases and the J gene lost 0 bases, with 8 bases spanning the gap. The CDR3 runs to 16 residues. Germline V gene data show CDR1 as MNHEY and CDR2 as SVGAGI. As processed by the authors: Researchers report that nucleated cell counts were estimated from reference gene primer amplification. Clones were sequenced by immunoSEQ multiplex PCR, and TCRdb holds only the in-frame ones, with some missing. D and trimming come from the DNA, and the V and J calls and clone size come from that table. Of about 190,000 clones listed, 65% to 80% are singletons. This TCR came from a man aged 50-59 years who had recovered from COVID-19. Sample: peripheral blood. This chain connects TRBV6-5 to TRBJ1-6; unclear D gene. The CDR3 DNA follows: TGTGCCAGCAGTTACCGGGAAAGCTCCTATAATTCACCCCTCCACTTT. Its translation is CASSYRESSYNSPLHF.